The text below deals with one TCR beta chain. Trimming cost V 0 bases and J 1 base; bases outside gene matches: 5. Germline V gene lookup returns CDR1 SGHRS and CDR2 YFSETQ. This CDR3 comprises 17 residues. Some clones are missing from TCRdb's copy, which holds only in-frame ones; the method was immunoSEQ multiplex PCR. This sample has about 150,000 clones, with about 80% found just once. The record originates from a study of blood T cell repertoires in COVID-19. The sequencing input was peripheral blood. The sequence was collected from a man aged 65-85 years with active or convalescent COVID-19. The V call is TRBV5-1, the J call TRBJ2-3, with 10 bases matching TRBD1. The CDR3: CASSLEGTGVGTDTQYF. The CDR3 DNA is TGCGCCAGCAGCTTGGAGGGGACAGGGGTCGGCACAGATACGCAGTATTTT.